The subject of this entry is one T cell receptor (beta chain). Repertoires were generated with immunoSEQ multiplex PCR, while TCRdb's copy carries only in-frame clones and drops some. This table has roughly 61,000 clones, roughly nine tenths appearing once. The record originates from a study of T cell changes during pregnancy in multiple sclerosis. The sample consisted of peripheral blood, taken in the first trimester of pregnancy. The TCR sequence derives from a female donor in good health, enrolled as a control in a pregnancy study.

CDR3 bases: TGTGCCAGCAGCCCCCGGGACAGCTATGGAGATACGCAGTATTTT. It is translated as CASSPRDSYGDTQYF. The chain combines TRBV5-4 with TRBJ2-3; 7 bases are shared with TRBD1. J gave up 5 bases and V 4 bases, and 10 bases lay outside the gene matches. The CDR3 has 15 amino acids. Germline CDR1 and CDR2: SGHNT and YYREEE (reference sequence).